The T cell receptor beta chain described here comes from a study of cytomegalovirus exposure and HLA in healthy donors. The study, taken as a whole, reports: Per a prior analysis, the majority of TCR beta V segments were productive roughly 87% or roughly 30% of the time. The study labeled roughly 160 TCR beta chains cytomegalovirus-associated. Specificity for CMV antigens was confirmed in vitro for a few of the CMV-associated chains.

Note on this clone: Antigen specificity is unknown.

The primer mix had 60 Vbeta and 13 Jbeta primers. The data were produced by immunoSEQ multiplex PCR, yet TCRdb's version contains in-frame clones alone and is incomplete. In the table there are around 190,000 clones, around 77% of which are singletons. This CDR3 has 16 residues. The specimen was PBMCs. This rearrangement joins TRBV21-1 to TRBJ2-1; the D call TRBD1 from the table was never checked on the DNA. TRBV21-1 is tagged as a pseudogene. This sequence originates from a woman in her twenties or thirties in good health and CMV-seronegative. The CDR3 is CASSKADRVAYNEQFF. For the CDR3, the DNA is TGTGCCAGCAGCAAAGCGGACAGGGTCGCCTACAATGAGCAGTTCTTC.